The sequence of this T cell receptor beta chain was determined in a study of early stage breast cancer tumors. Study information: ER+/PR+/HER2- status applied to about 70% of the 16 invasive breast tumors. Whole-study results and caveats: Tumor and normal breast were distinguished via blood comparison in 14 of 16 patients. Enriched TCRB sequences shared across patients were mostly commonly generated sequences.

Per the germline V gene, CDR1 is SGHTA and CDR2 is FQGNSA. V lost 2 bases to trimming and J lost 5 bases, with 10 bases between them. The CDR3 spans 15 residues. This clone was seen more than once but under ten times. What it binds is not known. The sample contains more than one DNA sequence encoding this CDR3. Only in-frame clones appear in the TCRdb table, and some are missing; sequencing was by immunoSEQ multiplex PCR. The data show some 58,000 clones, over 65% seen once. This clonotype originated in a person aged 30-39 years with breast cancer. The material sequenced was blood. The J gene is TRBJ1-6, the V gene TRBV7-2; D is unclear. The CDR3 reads CASSLMGRDNSPLHF. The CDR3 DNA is TGTGCCAGCAGCTTAATGGGTAGGGATAATTCACCCCTCCACTTT.